What follows is one T cell receptor (beta chain) and its context. The sample belongs to a study of blood T cell repertoires in COVID-19. In the study overall: Donors in the United States, Italy and Spain gave samples during acute or convalescent COVID-19. Nucleic acid was either cDNA or gDNA, and it came from T cells, B-cell-depleted T cells, or PBMCs.

Original processing methods: Quantification of nucleated cells was approximated via reference gene primer amplification. TCRdb's copy holds only in-frame clones and misses some; the assay was immunoSEQ multiplex PCR. V, J and clone size reflect that table, while D and trimming were determined from the DNA. The table lists about 200,000 clones, approximately 85% of them singletons, with approximately 8% in the top ten. The CDR3 covers 14 residues. Germline-derived CDR1 and CDR2 are MDHEN and SYDVKM. V gave up 3 bases and J gave up 8 bases, with 16 bases separating them. This receptor was identified in a woman in her fifties or sixties with active or convalescent COVID-19. The V call is TRBV28, the J call TRBJ1-2, with D tentatively TRBD1 (5 bases). Sequencing was done on a sample of peripheral blood. CDR3 bases: TGTGCCAGCAGTTTCGATGGGACTCTTAGGGGCTACACCTTC. It codes for CASSFDGTLRGYTF.